The 10 T cell receptor beta chains presented below share a single source sample, sequenced in a study of T-cell memory formation after mild COVID-19. TCRdb re-analysed the 5' RACE reads in MiXCR, keeping a single row per CDR3 protein. This table holds 300,000 to 400,000 distinct CDR3 sequences, 10% to 15% found once. The sample consisted of PBMCs or a T cell subset sorted from them (not recorded which). The source is a young man who had mild COVID-19 (a few samples of this study predate the infection). Cell type and time point are not known.

The chain carries TRBV4-1 and TRBJ2-2; the D is unclear. The CDR3 consists of 13 residues. The V end was cut by 1 base, the J end by 7 bases, with 7 bases between. Germline values: CDR1 MGHRA, CDR2 YSYEKL. The CDR3 here is CASSQVQLGELFF. The CDR3 nucleotides read TGCGCCAGCAGCCAAGTTCAGCTCGGGGAGCTGTTTTTT.

The chain is built from TRBV5-6 and TRBJ2-1; D remains ambiguous. CDR3 size: 12 residues. Trimming removed 2 bases from V and 15 bases from J, with 15 bases in between. Per the germline V gene, CDR1 is SGHDT and CDR2 is YYEEEE. CDR3 region: CASSLISVGPFF. The CDR3 nucleotides are TGTGCCAGCAGCTTAATATCAGTCGGTCCGTTCTTC.

This sequence joins TRBV3-1 and TRBJ1-2; the match to TRBD1 covers 9 bases. CDR1 and CDR2 (germline): LGHDT, YNNKEL (reference sequence). This CDR3 comprises 15 residues. Trimming cost V 5 bases and J 5 bases; bases outside gene matches: 9. The CDR3 DNA follows: TGTGCCAGCAGCAACCGGGACAGGGTTAATTATGGCTACACCTTC. The encoded protein is CASSNRDRVNYGYTF.

The chain uses TRBV18 and TRBJ2-7; the D is unclear. The germline V and J ends were trimmed by 1 base and 2 bases, with 12 bases remaining between them. The CDR3 consists of 15 residues. Looked up from germline, CDR1 is KGHSH and CDR2 is LQKENI. CDR3 in amino acids: CASSPRSGPPYEQYV. CDR3 coding DNA: TGTGCCAGCTCACCACGTTCCGGGCCTCCCTACGAGCAGTACGTC.

The CDR3 here is CASSETGNEKLFF. In nucleotides, the CDR3 is TGTGCCAGCAGTGAGACAGGGAATGAAAAACTGTTTTTT. This sequence joins TRBV6-1 and TRBJ1-4; 7 nucleotides align to TRBD1. The CDR3 is made up of 13 amino acids. Germline CDR1 MNHNS, CDR2 SASEGT. J lost 5 bases, V lost 3 bases, and 0 bases had no gene match.

This clonotype was detected a few times. This rearrangement joins TRBV24-1 to TRBJ1-1; D gene unclear. Germline V gives CDR1 KGHDR, CDR2 SFDVKD. The CDR3 runs 13 residues. V was cut by 4 bases and J by 6 bases, with 11 bases left in between. CDR3 amino acids: CATSDSHWAEAFF. In DNA form, the CDR3 reads TGTGCCACCAGTGACTCACACTGGGCTGAAGCTTTCTTT.

This clonotype was detected a few times. The J gene is TRBJ2-2, the V gene TRBV9; 11 positions agree with TRBD1. The CDR3 has 15 amino acids. CDR1 and CDR2 (germline): SGDLS, YYNGEE. V lost 5 bases to trimming and J lost 5 bases; unmatched junction nucleotides: 5. The CDR3 loop reads CASRGQGAGTGELFF. Written as DNA, the CDR3 is TGTGCCAGCAGAGGACAGGGGGCTGGAACCGGGGAGCTGTTTTTT.

Ten or more counts support this clonotype. The chain joins TRBV9 to TRBJ2-7; perhaps D is TRBD1 or TRBD2 (5 bases each). Germline V gene lookup returns CDR1 SGDLS and CDR2 YYNGEE. V was clipped by 4 bases and J by 3 bases, with 17 bases between them. This CDR3 is built from 15 residues. The CDR3 loop is CASSPQGTGIYEQYF. CDR3 nucleotide sequence: TGTGCCAGCAGCCCTCAGGGCACGGGGATCTACGAGCAGTACTTC.

This clonotype was seen ten or more times. The chain employs TRBV7-2 and TRBJ2-7; 8 bases map to TRBD1. V shed 4 bases and J 12 bases; nucleotides not matched to a gene: 17. The CDR3 loop spans 15 amino acids. The germline V gene has CDR1 SGHTA and CDR2 FQGNSA. The DNA of the CDR3 is TGTGCCAGCAGCTATGGAACAGGGGGTCTTAGAATCCGGTACTTC. This gives the protein CASSYGTGGLRIRYF.

There are a few counts of this clonotype. The chain joins TRBV29-1 to TRBJ2-3, with D perhaps matching TRBD1 (5 bases). The germline V and J ends were trimmed by 4 bases and 2 bases, with 10 bases remaining between them. This CDR3 region has 13 residues. The V gene's germline CDR1 is SQVTM and CDR2 ANQGSEA. CDR3 sequence (DNA): TGCAGCGTTGTTGGTGGGGCCACAGATACGCAGTATTTT. Translating gives CSVVGGATDTQYF.